This T cell receptor (beta chain) was observed in a study of T-cell reconstitution after alpha-beta-depleted transplantation in children. This clonotype has a count of ten or more. Its antigen is not identified. The junction does not match germline at one end; this may be a read error. Study-wide results and limits: One year after transplant, T-cell counts and diversity came mostly from newly produced T cells. High day-60 TCRbeta diversity in some patients came from surviving recipient T cells and thymic progenitors. By about two months after transplant, alpha-beta T cells reportedly arose from several hundred graft clones that had expanded.

The CDR3 totals 12 residues. CDR1 and CDR2 from the germline V gene are SGHRS and YFSETQ. A TCRbeta library incorporating unique molecular identifiers was prepared. Each CDR3 protein is one row after TCRdb ran MiXCR on the PCR reads. The sample has 700,000 to 850,000 distinct CDR3 sequences, roughly 15% seen once. This clonotype was obtained from a male patient younger than 18 who had a stem cell transplant for acute lymphoblastic leukemia, so the T cells may come from the graft donor. This chain joins TRBV5-1 and TRBJ2-1; 8 bases fit TRBD1. The input for sequencing was PBMCs, mostly from graft donor cells, taken 360 days after TCRalphabeta/CD19-depleted stem cell transplant. DNA of the CDR3: TGTGCCAGCAGTCTAGGACAGGGTGAGCAGTTCTTC. Its protein product is CASSLGQGEQFF.